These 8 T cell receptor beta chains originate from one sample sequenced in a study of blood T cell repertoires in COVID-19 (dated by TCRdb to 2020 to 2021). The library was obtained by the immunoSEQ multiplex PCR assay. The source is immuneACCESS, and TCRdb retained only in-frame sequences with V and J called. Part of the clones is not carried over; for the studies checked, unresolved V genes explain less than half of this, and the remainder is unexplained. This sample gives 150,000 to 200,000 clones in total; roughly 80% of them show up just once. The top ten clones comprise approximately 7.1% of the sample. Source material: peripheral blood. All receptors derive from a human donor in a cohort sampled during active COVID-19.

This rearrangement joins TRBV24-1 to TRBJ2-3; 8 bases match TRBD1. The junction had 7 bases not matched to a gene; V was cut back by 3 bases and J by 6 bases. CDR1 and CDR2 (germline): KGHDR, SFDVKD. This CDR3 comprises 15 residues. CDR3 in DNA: TGTGCCACCAGTGATACCCGGACAGGGACCGATACGCAGTATTTT. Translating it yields CATSDTRTGTDTQYF.

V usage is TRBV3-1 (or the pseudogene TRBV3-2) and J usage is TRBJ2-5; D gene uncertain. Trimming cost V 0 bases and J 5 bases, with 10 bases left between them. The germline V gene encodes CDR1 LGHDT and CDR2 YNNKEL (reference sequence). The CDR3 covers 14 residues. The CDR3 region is CASSQDRGSETQYF. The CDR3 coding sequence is TGTGCCAGCAGCCAAGATCGCGGATCCGAGACCCAGTACTTC.

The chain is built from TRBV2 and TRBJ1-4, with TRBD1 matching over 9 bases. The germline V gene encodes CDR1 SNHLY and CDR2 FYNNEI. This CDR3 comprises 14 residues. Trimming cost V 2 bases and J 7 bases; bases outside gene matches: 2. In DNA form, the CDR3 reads TGTGCCAGCAGTGAAATGGACAGGGGTGAAAAACTGTTTTTT. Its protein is CASSEMDRGEKLFF.

The CDR3 DNA reads as TGCGCCAGCAGCTTGAGTGTAGGCGGGGGGGAAGAGACCCAGTACTTC. As protein: CASSLSVGGGEETQYF. The chain uses TRBV5-1 and TRBJ2-5; the match to TRBD2 covers 9 bases. CDR3 length equals 16 residues. Germline trimming cut 1 base from V and 3 bases from J; bases unmatched to any gene: 7. Germline CDR1 reads SGHRS; CDR2 reads YFSETQ.

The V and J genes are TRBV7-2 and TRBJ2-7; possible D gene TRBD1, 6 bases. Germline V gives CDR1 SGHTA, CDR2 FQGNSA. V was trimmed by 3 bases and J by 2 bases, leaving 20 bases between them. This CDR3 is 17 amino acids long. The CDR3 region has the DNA TGTGCCAGCAGCTTGGGTTACTTCTCTGGACAGACCTACGAGCAGTACTTC. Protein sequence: CASSLGYFSGQTYEQYF.

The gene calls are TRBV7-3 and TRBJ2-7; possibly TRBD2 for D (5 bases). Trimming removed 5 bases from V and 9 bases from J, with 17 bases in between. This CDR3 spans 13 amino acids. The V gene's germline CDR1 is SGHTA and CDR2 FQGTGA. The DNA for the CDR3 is TGTGCCAGCAGCCTAAACCACTACGAGGGGCAGTACTTC. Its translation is CASSLNHYEGQYF.

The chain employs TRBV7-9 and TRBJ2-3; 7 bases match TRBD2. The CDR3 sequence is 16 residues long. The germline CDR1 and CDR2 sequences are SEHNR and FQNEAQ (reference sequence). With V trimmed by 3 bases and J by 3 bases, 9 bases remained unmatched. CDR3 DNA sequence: TGTGCCAGCAGCTTCGAAACGGGGGGTTCTACAGATACGCAGTATTTT. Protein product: CASSFETGGSTDTQYF.

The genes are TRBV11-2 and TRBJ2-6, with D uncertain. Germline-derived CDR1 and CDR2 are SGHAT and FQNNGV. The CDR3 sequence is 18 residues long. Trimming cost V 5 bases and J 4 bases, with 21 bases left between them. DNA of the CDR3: TGTGCCAGCAGCCAAACCCCAGGATCAGGATCAGGGGCCAACGTCCTGACTTTC. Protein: CASSQTPGSGSGANVLTF.